The entry below describes one TCR beta chain. From germline, CDR1 is LGHDT and CDR2 YNNKEL (reference sequence). The V end was cut by 1 base, the J end by 1 base, with 17 bases between. The length of the CDR3 is 17 residues. Libraries were prepared by immunoSEQ multiplex PCR; TCRdb keeps only in-frame clonotypes and omits some of them. The table lists more than 50,000 clones, about 96% of them singletons. The data are from a study of control samples from healthy donors and cancer patients. Material for sequencing was blood. The receptor's source is a woman between 18 and 29 years old in good health. The V gene is TRBV3-1 (or the pseudogene TRBV3-2), the J gene TRBJ2-7; D gene ambiguous. CDR3 in DNA: TGTGCCAGCAGCCAAGGTACACGCAGGAGTTTGTCCTACGAGCAGTACTTC. This translates into CASSQGTRRSLSYEQYF.